One TCR beta chain is described in this entry. The antigen remains undetermined. The data belong to a study of T cell responses to AZD1222 COVID-19 vaccine. TCRdb keeps only in-frame clones here, not all; method: immunoSEQ multiplex PCR. Of more than 100,000 clones in the sample, just over 85% were seen once. J lost 3 bases, V lost 3 bases, and 2 bases had no gene match. Germline values: CDR1 MNHEY, CDR2 SMNVEV (reference sequence). The CDR3 is 13 residues long. Study outcomes and limitations: When two AZD1222 doses had been given, Spike-specific TCR breadth and depth rose. Every sample of the repertoires postdated the peak T cell response. Nearly half of spike-specific TCRs reportedly target unmutated variant regions.

Sequences were derived from peripheral blood, sampled on day 0 of AZD1222 vaccination. The chain is built from TRBV27 and TRBJ2-7; TRBD2 agrees at 7 bases. This sequence originates from an adult in good health. In DNA form, the CDR3 reads TGTGCCAGCAGTTTTGGCGGGAGCTACGAGCAGTACTTC. Its translation is CASSFGGSYEQYF.